The present TCR beta chain was sequenced within a study of T cell responses to AZD1222 COVID-19 vaccine. The study, taken as a whole, reports: At study baseline, merely six AZD1222 recipients were seropositive. Epitopes outside B.1.351 and B.1.1.7 mutated regions reportedly drew nearly half of spike TCRs.

Regarding this clone: Antigen specificity is unknown.

Germline V lookup: CDR1 SGHRS, CDR2 YFSETQ. V lost 4 bases and J lost 6; bases outside the gene matches: 6. The CDR3 is 14 residues long. Libraries were prepared by immunoSEQ multiplex PCR; TCRdb keeps only in-frame clonotypes and omits some of them. The repertoire holds 200,000 to 250,000 clones, approximately 94% seen once, with around 1.5% in the top ten. Sequencing used peripheral blood, obtained 28 days after the second dose of the MenACWY control vaccine. The TCR sequence derives from an adult who received the MenACWY meningococcal vaccine as a control. The rearrangement uses TRBV5-1 and TRBJ2-7; TRBD1 matches at 11 bases. The CDR3 protein is CASSLGTGGGEQYF. CDR3 coding DNA: TGCGCCAGCAGCCTTGGGACAGGGGGAGGCGAGCAGTACTTC.